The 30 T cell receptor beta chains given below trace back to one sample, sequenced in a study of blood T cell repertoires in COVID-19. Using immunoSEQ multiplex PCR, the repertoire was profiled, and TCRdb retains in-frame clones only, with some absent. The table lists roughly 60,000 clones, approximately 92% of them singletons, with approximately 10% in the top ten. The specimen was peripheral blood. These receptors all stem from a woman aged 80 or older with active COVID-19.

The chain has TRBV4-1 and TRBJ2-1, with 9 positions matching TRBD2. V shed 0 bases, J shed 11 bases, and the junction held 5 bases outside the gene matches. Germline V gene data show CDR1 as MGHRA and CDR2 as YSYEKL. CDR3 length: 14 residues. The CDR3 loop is CASSQDGRGGKQFF. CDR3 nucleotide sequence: TGCGCCAGCAGCCAAGATGGGCGGGGGGGAAAGCAGTTCTTC.

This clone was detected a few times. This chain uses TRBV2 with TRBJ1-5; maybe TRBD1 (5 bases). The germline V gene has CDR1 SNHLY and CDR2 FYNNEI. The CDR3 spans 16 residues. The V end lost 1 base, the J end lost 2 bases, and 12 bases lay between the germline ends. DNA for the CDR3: TGTGCCAGCAGTGAAGGTCAGGGTGGCCGCAATCAGCCCCAGCATTTT. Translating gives CASSEGQGGRNQPQHF.

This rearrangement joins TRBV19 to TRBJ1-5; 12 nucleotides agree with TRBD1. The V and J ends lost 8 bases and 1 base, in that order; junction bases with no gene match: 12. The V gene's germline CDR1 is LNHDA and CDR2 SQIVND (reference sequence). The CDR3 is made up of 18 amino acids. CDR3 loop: CASLLRDRGPSSNQPQHF. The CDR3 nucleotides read TGTGCCAGTTTGCTCCGGGACAGGGGGCCGTCCAGCAATCAGCCCCAGCATTTT.

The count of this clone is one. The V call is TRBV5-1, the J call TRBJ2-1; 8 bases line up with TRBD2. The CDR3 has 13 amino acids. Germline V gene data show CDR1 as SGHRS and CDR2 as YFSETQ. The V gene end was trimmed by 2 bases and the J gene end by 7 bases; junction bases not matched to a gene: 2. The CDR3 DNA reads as TGCGCCAGCAGCTTTACGGGAGGGAATGAGCAGTTCTTC. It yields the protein CASSFTGGNEQFF.

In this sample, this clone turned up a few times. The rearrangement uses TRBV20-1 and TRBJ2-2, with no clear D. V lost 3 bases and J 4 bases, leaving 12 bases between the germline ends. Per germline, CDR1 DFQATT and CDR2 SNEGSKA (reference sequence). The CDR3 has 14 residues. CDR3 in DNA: TGCAGTGCTAGTAAACAGTTCCGCACCGGGGAGCTGTTTTTT. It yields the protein CSASKQFRTGELFF.

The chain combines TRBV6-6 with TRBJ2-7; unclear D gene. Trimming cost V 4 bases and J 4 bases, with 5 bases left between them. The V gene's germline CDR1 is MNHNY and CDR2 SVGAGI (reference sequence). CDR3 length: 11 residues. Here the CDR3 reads CASSSQYEQYF. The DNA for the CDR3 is TGTGCCAGCAGTTCCCAGTACGAGCAGTACTTC.

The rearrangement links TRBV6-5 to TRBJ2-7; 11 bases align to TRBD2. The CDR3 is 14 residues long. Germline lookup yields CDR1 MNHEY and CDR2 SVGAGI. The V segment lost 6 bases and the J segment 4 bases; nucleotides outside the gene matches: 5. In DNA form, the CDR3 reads TGTGCCAGCAGCCGGACTAGCGGGCCTTACGAGCAGTACTTC. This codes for CASSRTSGPYEQYF.

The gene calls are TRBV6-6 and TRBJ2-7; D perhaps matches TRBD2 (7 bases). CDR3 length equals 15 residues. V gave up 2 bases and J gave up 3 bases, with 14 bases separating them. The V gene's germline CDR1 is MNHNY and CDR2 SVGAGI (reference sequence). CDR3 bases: TGTGCCAGCAGTTACGGAGGGAGGGGGGACTACGAGCAGTACTTC. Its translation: CASSYGGRGDYEQYF.

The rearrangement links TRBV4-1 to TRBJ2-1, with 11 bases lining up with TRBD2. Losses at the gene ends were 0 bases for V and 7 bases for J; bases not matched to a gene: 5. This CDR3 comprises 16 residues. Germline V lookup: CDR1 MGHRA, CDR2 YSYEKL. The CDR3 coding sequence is TGCGCCAGCAGCCAAGACTCTAGCGGGGGGTGGAATGAGCAGTTCTTC. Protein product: CASSQDSSGGWNEQFF.

The CDR3 coding sequence is TGTGCCAGCAGCCCCCGCGGGGACAGGGGGGAAGAGACCCAGTACTTC. Protein sequence: CASSPRGDRGEETQYF. The chain is built from TRBV21-1 and TRBJ2-5; whether TRBD1, the table's D call, matches the DNA was not checked. TRBV21-1 is termed a pseudogene. This CDR3 is built from 16 residues.

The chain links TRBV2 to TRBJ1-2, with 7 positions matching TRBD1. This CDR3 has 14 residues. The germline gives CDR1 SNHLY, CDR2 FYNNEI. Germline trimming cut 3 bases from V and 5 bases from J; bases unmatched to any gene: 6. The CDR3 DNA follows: TGTGCCAGCAGTGAGTGGACAGGACAGTATGGCTACACCTTC. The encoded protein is CASSEWTGQYGYTF.

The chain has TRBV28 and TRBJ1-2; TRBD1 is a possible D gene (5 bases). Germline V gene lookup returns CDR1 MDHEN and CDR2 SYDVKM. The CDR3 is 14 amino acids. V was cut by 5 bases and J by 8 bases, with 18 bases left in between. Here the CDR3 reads CASSPGGGTKGYTF. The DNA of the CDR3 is TGTGCCAGCAGTCCCGGGGGAGGTACGAAGGGCTACACCTTC.

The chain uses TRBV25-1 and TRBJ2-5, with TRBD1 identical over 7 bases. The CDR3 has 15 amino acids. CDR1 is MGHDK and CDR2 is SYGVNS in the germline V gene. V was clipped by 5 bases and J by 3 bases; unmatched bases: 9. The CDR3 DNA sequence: TGTGCCAGCAGTACCCTTGAGGGGGCGGAAGAGACCCAGTACTTC. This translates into CASSTLEGAEETQYF.

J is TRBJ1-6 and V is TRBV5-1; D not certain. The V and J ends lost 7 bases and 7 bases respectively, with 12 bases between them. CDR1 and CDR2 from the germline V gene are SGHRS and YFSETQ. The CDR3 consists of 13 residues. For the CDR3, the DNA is TGCGCCAGCCCCCCGAGCTTCAATTCACCCCTCCACTTT. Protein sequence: CASPPSFNSPLHF.

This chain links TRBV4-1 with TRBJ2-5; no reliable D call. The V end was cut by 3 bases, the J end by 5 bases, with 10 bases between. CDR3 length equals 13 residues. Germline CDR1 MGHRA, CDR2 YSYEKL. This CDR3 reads CASSHDKWETQYF. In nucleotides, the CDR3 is TGCGCCAGCAGCCATGACAAGTGGGAGACCCAGTACTTC.

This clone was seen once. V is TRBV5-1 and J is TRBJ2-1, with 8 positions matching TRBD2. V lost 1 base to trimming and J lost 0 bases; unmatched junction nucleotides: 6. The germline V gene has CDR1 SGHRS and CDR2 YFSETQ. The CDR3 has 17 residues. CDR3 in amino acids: CASSLRAGGYSYNEQFF. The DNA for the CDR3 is TGCGCCAGCAGCTTGAGGGCGGGAGGTTACTCCTACAATGAGCAGTTCTTC. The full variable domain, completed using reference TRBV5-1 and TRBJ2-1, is KAGVTQTPRYLIKTRGQQVTLSCSPISGHRSVSWYQQTPGQGLQFLFEYFSETQRNKGNFPGRFSGRQFSNSRSEMNVSTLELGDSALYLCASSLRAGGYSYNEQFFGPGTRLTVL.

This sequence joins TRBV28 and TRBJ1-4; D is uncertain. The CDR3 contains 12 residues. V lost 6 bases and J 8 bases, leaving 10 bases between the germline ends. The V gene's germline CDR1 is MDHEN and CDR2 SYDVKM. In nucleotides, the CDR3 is TGTGCCAGCAGCCCCCCGGGAGAAAAACTGTTTTTT. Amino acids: CASSPPGEKLFF.

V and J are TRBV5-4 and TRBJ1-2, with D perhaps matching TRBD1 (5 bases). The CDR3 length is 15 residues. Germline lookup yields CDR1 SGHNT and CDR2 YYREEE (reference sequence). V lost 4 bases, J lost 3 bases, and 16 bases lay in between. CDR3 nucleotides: TGTGCCAGCAGCCCATTCGGGGGGATGGACTATGGCTACACCTTC. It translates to CASSPFGGMDYGYTF. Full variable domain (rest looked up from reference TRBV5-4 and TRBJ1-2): ETGVTQSPTHLIKTRGQQVTLRCSSQSGHNTVSWYQQALGQGPQFIFQYYREEENGRGNFPPRFSGLQFPNYSSELNVNALELDDSALYLCASSPFGGMDYGYTFGSGTRLTVV.

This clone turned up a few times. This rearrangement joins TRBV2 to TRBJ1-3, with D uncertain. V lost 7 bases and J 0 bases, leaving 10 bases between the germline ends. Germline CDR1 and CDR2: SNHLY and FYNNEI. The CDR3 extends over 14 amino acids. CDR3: CASTEGNSGNTIYF. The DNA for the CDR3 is TGTGCCAGCACCGAGGGCAACTCTGGAAACACCATATATTTT. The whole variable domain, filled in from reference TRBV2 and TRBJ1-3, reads EPEVTQTPSHQVTQMGQEVILRCVPISNHLYFYWYRQILGQKVEFLVSFYNNEISEKSEIFDDQFSVERPDGSNFTLKIRSTKLEDSAMYFCASTEGNSGNTIYFGEGSWLTVV.

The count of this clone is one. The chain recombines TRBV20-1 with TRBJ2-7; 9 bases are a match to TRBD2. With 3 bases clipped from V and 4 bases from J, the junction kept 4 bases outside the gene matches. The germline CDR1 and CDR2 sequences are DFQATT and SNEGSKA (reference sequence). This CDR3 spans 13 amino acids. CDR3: CSASPSGEYEQYF. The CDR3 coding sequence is TGCAGTGCTAGTCCTAGCGGGGAATACGAGCAGTACTTC.

The DNA for the CDR3 is TGTGCCAGCAGTTTTAGGTGGGCAGAGACCCAGTACTTC. Translating it yields CASSFRWAETQYF. The genes are TRBV27 and TRBJ2-5; no definite D call. The CDR3 loop spans 13 amino acids. Germline CDR1 MNHEY, CDR2 SMNVEV (reference sequence). Between the trimmed V and J ends, which lost 3 bases and 4 bases, there was a span of 9 bases.

CDR3 amino acids: CASSQRGTLKGNEQFF. For the CDR3, the DNA is TGTGCCAGCAGCCAGCGAGGGACTCTAAAAGGGAATGAGCAGTTCTTC. This chain links TRBV13 with TRBJ2-1; the D gene is possibly TRBD2 (6 bases). The germline V gene has CDR1 PRHDT and CDR2 FYEKMQ (reference sequence). The ends were cut back, 5 bases at V and 7 bases at J, with 21 bases in the middle. The CDR3 runs to 16 residues. Combining the CDR3 with reference TRBV13 and TRBJ2-1 gives the whole variable domain AAGVIQSPRHLIKEKRETATLKCYPIPRHDTVYWYQQGPGQDPQFLISFYEKMQSDKGSIPDRFSAQQFSDYHSELNMSSLELGDSALYFCASSQRGTLKGNEQFFGPGTRLTVL.

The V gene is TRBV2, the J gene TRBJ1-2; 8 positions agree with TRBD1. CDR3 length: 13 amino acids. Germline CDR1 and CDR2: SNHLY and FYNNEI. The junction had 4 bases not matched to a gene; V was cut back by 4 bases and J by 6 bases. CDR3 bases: TGTGCCAGCAGTGGGACAGGGAGAAATGGCTACACCTTC. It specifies CASSGTGRNGYTF.

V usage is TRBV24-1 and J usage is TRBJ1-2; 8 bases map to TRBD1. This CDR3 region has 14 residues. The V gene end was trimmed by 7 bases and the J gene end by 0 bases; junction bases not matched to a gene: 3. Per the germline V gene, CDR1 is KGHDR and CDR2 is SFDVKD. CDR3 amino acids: CATRGTGTNYGYTF. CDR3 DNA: TGTGCCACCAGGGGGACAGGCACTAACTATGGCTACACCTTC.

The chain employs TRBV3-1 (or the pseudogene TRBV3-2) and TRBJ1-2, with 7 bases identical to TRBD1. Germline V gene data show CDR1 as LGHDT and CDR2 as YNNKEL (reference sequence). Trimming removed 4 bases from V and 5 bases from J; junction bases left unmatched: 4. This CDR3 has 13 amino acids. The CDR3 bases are TGTGCCAGCAGCCCGGGACAGCGATATGGCTACACCTTC. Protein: CASSPGQRYGYTF.

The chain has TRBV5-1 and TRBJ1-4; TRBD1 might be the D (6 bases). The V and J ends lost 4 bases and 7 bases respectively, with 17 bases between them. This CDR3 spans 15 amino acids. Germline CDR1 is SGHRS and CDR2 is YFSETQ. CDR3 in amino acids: CASSTSQGYTEKLFF. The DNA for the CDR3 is TGCGCCAGCAGCACGTCTCAGGGGTACACTGAAAAACTGTTTTTT.

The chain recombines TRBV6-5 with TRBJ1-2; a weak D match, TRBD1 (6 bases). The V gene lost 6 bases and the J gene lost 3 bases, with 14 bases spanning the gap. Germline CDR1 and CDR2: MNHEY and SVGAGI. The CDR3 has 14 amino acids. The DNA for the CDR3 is TGTGCCAGCAGCCCAGAGGGGGGGGACTATGGCTACACCTTC. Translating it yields CASSPEGGDYGYTF.

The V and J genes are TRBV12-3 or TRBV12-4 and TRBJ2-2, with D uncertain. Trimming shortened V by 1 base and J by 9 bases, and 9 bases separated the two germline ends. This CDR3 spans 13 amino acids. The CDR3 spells CASSLGQSRELFF. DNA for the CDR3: TGTGCCAGCAGTTTAGGGCAATCCAGGGAGCTGTTTTTT.

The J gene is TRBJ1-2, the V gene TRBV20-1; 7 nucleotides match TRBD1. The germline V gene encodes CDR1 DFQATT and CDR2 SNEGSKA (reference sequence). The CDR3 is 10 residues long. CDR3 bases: TGCACCCTACAGGGGAAAGGCTACACCTTC. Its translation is CTLQGKGYTF.

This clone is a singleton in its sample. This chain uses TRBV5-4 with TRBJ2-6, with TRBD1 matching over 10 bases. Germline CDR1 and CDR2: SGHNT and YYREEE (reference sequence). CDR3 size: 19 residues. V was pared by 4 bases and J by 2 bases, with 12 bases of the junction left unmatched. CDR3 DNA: TGTGCCAGCAGCAATACGGGACGACAGGGGGCTACTGGGGCCAACGTCCTGACTTTC. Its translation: CASSNTGRQGATGANVLTF.